This T cell receptor (beta chain) is drawn from a study of response to subunit inactivated influenza vaccine (dated by TCRdb to the late 2010s). With regard to the full study: The study used deep quantitative T cell receptor repertoire profiling to track responses to a trivalent subunit inactivated influenza vaccine.

The CDR3 contains 15 residues, cysteine and phenylalanine counted. Just CDR3 DNA is preserved here, 45 bases in frame from base 1. The junction shows trimming of 2 bases on V and 10 bases on J, plus 18 bases between the germline ends. The germline V gene sets CDR1 to SGHTA and CDR2 to FQGNSA. The library was obtained by RT-PCR. TCRdb names Illumina HiSeq 2500 as the instrument used. The public sequencing data were trimmed at Q25 with fastp and processed into clonotypes with MiXCR by TCRdb, which kept only in-frame beta chains. Records with the same CDR3 protein are collapsed into one entry carrying the most frequent genes and DNA. Recorded for this sample are roughly 780,000 distinct CDR3 sequences; less than 20% of them occurred a single time. About a tenth of the sample lies in the top ten. At least ten counts were recorded for this clonotype. The antigen it binds to is not known. No much larger clone is present one base from it, and per-base qualities are unavailable.

Beyond this particular receptor, the publication reports: According to the authors, only a limited number of new T cells may be recruited by each seasonal influenza vaccination.

The rearrangement combines TRBV7-2 with TRBJ2-1; there is no confident call for the D gene. This receptor was taken from a man aged 45-65 years who received an inactivated influenza vaccine. Donor details come from another sample of the same person, matched by shared clones. Sequencing used PBMCs from blood, obtained 5 days after vaccination. The DNA sequence is TGTGCCAGCAGCTTATCTTTCGGACCGGCGAGGGAGCAGTTCTTC. Its protein is CASSLSFGPAREQFF.